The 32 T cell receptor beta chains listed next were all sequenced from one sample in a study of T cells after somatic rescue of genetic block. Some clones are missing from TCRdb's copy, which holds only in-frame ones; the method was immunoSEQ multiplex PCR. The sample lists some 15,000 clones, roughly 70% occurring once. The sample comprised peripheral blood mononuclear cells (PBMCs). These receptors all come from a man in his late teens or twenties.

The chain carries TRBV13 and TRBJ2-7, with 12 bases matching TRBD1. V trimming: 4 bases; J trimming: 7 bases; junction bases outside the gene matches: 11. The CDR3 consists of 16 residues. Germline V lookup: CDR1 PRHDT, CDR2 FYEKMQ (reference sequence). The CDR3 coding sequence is TGTGCCAGCAGCTACATGGGGACAGGGGGCGTAGGGGAGCAGTACTTC. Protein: CASSYMGTGGVGEQYF.

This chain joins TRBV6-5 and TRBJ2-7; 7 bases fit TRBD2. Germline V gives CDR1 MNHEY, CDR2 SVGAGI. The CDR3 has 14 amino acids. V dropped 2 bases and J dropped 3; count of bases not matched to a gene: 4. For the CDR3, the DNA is TGTGCCAGCAGTTACGGTGGGAGGGACTACGAGCAGTACTTC. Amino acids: CASSYGGRDYEQYF.

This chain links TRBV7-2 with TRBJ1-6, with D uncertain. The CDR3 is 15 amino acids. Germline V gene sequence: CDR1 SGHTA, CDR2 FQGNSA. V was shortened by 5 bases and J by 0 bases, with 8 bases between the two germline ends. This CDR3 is CASSREGSYNSPLHF. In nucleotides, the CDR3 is TGTGCCAGCAGCAGGGAGGGCTCCTATAATTCACCCCTCCACTTT.

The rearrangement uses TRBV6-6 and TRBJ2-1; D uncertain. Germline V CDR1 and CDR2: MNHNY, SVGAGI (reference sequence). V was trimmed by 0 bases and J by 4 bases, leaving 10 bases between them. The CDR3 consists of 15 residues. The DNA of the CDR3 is TGTGCCAGCAGTTACTCAGGTCGTGATTACAATGAGCAGTTCTTC. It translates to CASSYSGRDYNEQFF.

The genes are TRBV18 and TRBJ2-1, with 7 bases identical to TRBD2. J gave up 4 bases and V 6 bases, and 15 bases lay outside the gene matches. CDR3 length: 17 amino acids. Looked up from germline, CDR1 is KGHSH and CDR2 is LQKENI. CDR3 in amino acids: CASSSRGTGGPYNEQFF. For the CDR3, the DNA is TGTGCCAGCTCCTCACGAGGGACGGGAGGCCCTTACAATGAGCAGTTCTTC. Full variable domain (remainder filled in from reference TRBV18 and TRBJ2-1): NAGVMQNPRHLVRRRGQEARLRCSPMKGHSHVYWYRQLPEEGLKFMVYLQKENIIDESGMPKERFSAEFPKEGPSILRIQQVVRGDSAAYFCASSSRGTGGPYNEQFFGPGTRLTVL.

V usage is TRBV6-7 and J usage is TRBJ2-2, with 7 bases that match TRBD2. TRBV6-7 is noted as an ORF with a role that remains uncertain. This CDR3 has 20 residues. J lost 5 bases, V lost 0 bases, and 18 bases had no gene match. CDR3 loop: CASSYSRTSPRGTLTGELFF. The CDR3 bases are TGTGCCAGCAGTTACTCGCGGACTAGTCCTAGGGGAACTCTTACCGGGGAGCTGTTTTTT.

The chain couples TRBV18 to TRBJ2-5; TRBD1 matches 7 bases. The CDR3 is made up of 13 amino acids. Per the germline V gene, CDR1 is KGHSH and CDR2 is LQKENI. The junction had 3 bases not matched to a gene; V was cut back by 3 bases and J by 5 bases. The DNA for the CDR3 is TGTGCCAGCTCACCGCCGGACAGGGAGACCCAGTACTTC. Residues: CASSPPDRETQYF. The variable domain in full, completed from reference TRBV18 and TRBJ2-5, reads NAGVMQNPRHLVRRRGQEARLRCSPMKGHSHVYWYRQLPEEGLKFMVYLQKENIIDESGMPKERFSAEFPKEGPSILRIQQVVRGDSAAYFCASSPPDRETQYFGPGTRLLVL.

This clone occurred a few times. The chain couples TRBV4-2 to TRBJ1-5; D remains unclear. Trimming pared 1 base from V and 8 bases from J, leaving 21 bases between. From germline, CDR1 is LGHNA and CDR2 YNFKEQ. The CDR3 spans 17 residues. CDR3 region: CASSQARGGTDGKPQHF. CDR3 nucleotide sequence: TGTGCCAGCAGCCAAGCAAGAGGCGGAACAGACGGAAAGCCCCAGCATTTT.

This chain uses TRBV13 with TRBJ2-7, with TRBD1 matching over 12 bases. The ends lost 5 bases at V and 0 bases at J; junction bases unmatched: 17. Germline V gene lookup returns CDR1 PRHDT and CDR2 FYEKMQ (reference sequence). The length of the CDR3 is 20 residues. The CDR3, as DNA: TGTGCCAGCAGCCCACAGGGGACAGGGGGCTTAGCGGGGTTCTCCTACGAGCAGTACTTC. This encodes CASSPQGTGGLAGFSYEQYF.

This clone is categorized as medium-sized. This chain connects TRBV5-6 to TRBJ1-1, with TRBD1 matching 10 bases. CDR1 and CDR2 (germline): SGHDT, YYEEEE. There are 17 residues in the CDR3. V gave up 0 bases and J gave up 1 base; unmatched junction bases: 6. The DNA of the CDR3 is TGTGCCAGCAGCTTGGCGGGACAGGGGCCGTGGAACACTGAAGCTTTCTTT. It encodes CASSLAGQGPWNTEAFF.

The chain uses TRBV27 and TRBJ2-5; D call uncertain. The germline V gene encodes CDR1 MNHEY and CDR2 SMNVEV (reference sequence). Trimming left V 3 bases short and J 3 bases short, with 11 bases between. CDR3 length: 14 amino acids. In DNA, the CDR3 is TGTGCCAGCAGTTTTCTGGGTAGAGAAGAGACCCAGTACTTC. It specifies CASSFLGREETQYF.

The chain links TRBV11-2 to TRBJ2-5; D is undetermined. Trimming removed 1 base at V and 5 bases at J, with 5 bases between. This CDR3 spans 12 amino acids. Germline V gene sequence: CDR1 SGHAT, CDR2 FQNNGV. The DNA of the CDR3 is TGTGCCAGCAGCTTAGGCTGGGAGACCCAGTACTTC. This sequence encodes CASSLGWETQYF.

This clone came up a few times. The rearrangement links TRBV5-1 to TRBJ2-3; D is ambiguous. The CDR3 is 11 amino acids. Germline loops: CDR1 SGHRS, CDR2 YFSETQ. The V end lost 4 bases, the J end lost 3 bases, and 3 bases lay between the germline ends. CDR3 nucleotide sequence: TGCGCCAGCAGCAATACAGATACGCAGTATTTT. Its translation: CASSNTDTQYF.

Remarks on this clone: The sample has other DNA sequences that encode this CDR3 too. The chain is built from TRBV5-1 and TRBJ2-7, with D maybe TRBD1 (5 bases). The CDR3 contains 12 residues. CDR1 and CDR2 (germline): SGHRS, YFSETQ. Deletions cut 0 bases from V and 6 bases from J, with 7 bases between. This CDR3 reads CASSLVGPEQYF. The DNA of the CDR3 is TGCGCCAGCAGCTTGGTGGGGCCCGAGCAGTACTTC.

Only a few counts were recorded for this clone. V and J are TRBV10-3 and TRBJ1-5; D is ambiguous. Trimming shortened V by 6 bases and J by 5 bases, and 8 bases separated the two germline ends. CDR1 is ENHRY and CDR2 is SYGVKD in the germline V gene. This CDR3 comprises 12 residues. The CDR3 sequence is CAIRDVDQPQHF. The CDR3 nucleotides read TGTGCCATCAGAGACGTAGATCAGCCCCAGCATTTT.

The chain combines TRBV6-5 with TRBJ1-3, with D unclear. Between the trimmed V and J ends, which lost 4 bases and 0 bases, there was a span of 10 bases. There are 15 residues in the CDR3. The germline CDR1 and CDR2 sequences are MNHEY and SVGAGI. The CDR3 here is CASSSQTSSGNTIYF. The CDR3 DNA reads TGTGCCAGCAGTTCCCAGACGAGCTCTGGAAACACCATATATTTT.

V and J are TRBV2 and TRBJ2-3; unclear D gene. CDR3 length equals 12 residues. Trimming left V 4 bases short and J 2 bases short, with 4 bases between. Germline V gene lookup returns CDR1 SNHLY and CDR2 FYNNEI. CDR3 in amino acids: CASSVLTDTQYF. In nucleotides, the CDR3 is TGTGCCAGCAGTGTACTCACAGATACGCAGTATTTT.

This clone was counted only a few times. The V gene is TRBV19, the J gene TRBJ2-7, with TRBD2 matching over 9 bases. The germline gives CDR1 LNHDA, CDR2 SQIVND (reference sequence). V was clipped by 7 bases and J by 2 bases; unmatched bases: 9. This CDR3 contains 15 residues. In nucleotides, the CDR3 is TGTGCCAGTACCGCGCGGAGCGGGGGGACCTACGAGCAGTACTTC. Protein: CASTARSGGTYEQYF.

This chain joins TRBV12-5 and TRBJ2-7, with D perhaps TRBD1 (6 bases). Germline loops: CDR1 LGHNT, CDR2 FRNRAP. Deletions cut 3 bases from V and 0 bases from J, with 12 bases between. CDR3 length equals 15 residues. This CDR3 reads CASGLGKDSSYEQYF. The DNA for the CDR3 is TGTGCTAGTGGTTTAGGCAAGGACAGCTCCTACGAGCAGTACTTC.

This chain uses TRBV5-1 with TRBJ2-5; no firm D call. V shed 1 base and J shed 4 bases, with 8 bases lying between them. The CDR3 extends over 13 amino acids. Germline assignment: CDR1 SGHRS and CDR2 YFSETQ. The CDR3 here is CASSLIGGETQYF. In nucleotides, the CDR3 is TGCGCCAGCAGCTTGATAGGCGGAGAGACCCAGTACTTC.

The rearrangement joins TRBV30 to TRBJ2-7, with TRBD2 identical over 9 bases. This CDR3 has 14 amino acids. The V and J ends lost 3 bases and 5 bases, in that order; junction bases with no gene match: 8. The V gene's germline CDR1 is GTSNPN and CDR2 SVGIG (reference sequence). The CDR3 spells CAWRGSGRIHEQYF. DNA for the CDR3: TGTGCCTGGAGAGGTAGCGGGAGAATCCACGAGCAGTACTTC.

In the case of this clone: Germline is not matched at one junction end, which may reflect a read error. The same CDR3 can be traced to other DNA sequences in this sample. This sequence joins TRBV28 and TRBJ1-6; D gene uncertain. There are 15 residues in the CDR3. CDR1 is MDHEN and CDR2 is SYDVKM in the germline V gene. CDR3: CASLEDSSYNSPLHF. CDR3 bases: TGCGCCAGCCTCGAGGATAGCTCCTATAATTCACCCCTCCACTTT.

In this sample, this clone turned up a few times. The CDR3: CAGKETQYF. In DNA form, the CDR3 reads TGCGCCGGAAAAGAGACCCAGTACTTC. The chain recombines TRBV10-1 with TRBJ2-5; no reliable D call. Trimming took 11 bases from V and 3 from J, leaving 4 bases between them. CDR1 and CDR2 from the germline V gene are WNHNN and SYGVQD (reference sequence). CDR3 length: 9 amino acids.

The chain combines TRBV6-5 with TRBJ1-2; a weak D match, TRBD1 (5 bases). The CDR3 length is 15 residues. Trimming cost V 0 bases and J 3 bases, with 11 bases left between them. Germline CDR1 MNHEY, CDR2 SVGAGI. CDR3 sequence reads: CASSYSFGGDYGYTF. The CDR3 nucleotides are TGTGCCAGCAGTTACTCTTTCGGAGGGGACTATGGCTACACCTTC.

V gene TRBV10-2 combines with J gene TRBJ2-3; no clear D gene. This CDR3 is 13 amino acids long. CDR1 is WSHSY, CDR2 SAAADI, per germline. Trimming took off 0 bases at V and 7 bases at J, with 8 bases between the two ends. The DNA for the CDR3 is TGCGCCAGCAGTGAGTCGAAAATCCATACGCAGTATTTT. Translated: CASSESKIHTQYF.

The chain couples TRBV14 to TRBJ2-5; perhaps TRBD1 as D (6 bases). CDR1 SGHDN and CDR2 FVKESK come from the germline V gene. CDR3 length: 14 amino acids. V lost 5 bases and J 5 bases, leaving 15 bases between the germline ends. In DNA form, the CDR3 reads TGTGCCAGCAGCTTTGGACAGTCTAGGGAGACCCAGTACTTC. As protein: CASSFGQSRETQYF.

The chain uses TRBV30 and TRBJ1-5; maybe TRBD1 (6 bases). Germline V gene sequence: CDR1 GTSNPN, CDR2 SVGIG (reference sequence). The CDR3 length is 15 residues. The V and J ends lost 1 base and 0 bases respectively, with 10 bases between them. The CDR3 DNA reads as TGTGCCTGGAGTGAGAAGGGGGTTAGCAATCAGCCCCAGCATTTT. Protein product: CAWSEKGVSNQPQHF.

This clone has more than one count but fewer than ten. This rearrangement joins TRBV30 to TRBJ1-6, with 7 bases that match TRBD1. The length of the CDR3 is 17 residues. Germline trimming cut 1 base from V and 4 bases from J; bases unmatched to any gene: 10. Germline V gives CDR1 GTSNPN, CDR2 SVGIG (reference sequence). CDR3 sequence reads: CAWSADRAGGYNSPLHF. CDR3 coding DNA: TGTGCCTGGAGTGCCGACAGGGCCGGAGGGTATAATTCACCCCTCCACTTT.

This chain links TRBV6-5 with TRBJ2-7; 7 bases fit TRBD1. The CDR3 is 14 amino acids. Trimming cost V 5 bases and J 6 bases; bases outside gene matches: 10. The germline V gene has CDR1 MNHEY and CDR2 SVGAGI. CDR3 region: CASSPWTGPREQYF. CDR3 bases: TGTGCCAGCAGTCCTTGGACAGGACCCCGCGAGCAGTACTTC.

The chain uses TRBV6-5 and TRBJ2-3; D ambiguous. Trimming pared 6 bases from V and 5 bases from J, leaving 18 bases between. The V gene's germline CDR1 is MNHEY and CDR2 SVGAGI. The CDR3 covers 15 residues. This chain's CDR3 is CASRTLIPSQDTQYF. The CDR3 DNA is TGTGCCAGCAGGACTCTTATACCTTCCCAAGATACGCAGTATTTT.

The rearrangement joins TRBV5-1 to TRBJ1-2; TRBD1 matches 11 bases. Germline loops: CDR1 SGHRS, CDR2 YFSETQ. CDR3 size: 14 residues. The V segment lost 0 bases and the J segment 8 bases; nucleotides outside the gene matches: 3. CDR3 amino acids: CASSLEGTGGGYTF. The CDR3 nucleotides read TGCGCCAGCAGCTTGGAAGGGACAGGGGGAGGCTACACCTTC. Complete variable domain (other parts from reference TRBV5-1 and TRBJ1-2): KAGVTQTPRYLIKTRGQQVTLSCSPISGHRSVSWYQQTPGQGLQFLFEYFSETQRNKGNFPGRFSGRQFSNSRSEMNVSTLELGDSALYLCASSLEGTGGGYTFGSGTRLTVV.

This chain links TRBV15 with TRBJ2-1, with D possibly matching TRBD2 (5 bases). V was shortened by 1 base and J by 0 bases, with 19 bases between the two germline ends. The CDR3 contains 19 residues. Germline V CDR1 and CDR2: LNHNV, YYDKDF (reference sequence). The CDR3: CATSRVLRRSGSSYNEQFF. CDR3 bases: TGTGCCACCAGCAGAGTACTTCGGAGGAGTGGGTCCTCCTACAATGAGCAGTTCTTC.